Listed here are 27 T cell receptor beta chains from one sample, sequenced in a study of T cell responses to AZD1222 COVID-19 vaccine. TCRdb's copy holds only in-frame clones and misses some; the assay was immunoSEQ multiplex PCR. Of approximately 150,000 clones listed, 75% to 90% are singletons. This material consisted of peripheral blood, taken on day 0 of AZD1222 vaccination. These receptors were taken from an adult in good health.

The chain employs TRBV5-4 and TRBJ2-2; TRBD2 agrees at 9 bases. This CDR3 has 17 amino acids. The germline V gene encodes CDR1 SGHNT and CDR2 YYREEE (reference sequence). The J segment lost 4 bases and the V segment lost 1 base, leaving 8 bases of the junction unmatched. As DNA, the CDR3 is TGTGCCAGCAGCTTGATGCGGGGGGGCCTTGGCACCGGGGAGCTGTTTTTT. It is translated as CASSLMRGGLGTGELFF. The complete variable domain, with remaining parts taken from reference TRBV5-4 and TRBJ2-2, reads ETGVTQSPTHLIKTRGQQVTLRCSSQSGHNTVSWYQQALGQGPQFIFQYYREEENGRGNFPPRFSGLQFPNYSSELNVNALELDDSALYLCASSLMRGGLGTGELFFGEGSRLTVL.

J is TRBJ1-6 and V is TRBV3-1 (or the pseudogene TRBV3-2); the D is unclear. The V gene's germline CDR1 is LGHDT and CDR2 YNNKEL (reference sequence). The CDR3 runs to 14 residues. Trimming shortened V by 7 bases and J by 2 bases, and 9 bases separated the two germline ends. The CDR3 region has the DNA TGTGCCAGCACCTTAGGCCCCTATAATTCACCCCTCCACTTT. Translating gives CASTLGPYNSPLHF.

The chain combines TRBV24-1 with TRBJ2-1, with 7 bases fitting TRBD1. Germline lookup yields CDR1 KGHDR and CDR2 SFDVKD. After removal of 2 bases from V and 3 bases from J, the junction contained 6 bases not matched to a gene. The CDR3 is made up of 16 amino acids. CDR3 amino acids: CATSDSDRAVYNEQFF. In DNA, the CDR3 is TGTGCCACCAGTGATTCCGACAGGGCCGTCTACAATGAGCAGTTCTTC.

The V call is TRBV13, the J call TRBJ2-2; TRBD1 matches 10 bases. This CDR3 region has 17 residues. CDR1 PRHDT and CDR2 FYEKMQ come from the germline V gene (reference sequence). Unmatched junction bases numbered 11, after V lost 6 bases and J lost 4 bases. The CDR3 DNA follows: TGTGCCAGCAGTGCTTCTGGGACAGGGGTCGGCACCGGGGAGCTGTTTTTT. Translated: CASSASGTGVGTGELFF.

V is TRBV12-3 or TRBV12-4 and J is TRBJ1-2, with D unresolved. The CDR3 extends over 13 amino acids. Trimming took off 5 bases at V and 8 bases at J, with 15 bases between the two ends. The CDR3 nucleotides read TGTGCCAGCAGTCCGGACCGGTTGGGGGGCTACACCTTC. It encodes CASSPDRLGGYTF.

The rearrangement uses TRBV7-9 and TRBJ1-2, with 11 bases identical to TRBD1. CDR3 length equals 15 residues. V gave up 4 bases and J gave up 7 bases; unmatched junction bases: 8. Germline V gene sequence: CDR1 SEHNR, CDR2 FQNEAQ (reference sequence). CDR3 in DNA: TGTGCCAGCAGCTCGGACAGGGACAGGGGGATTGGCTACACCTTC. This encodes CASSSDRDRGIGYTF.

The chain employs TRBV7-8 and TRBJ2-3; 10 bases are a match to TRBD2. V trimming: 2 bases; J trimming: 5 bases; junction bases outside the gene matches: 7. The CDR3 has 16 residues. From germline, CDR1 is SGHVS and CDR2 FQNEAQ. The CDR3 DNA is TGTGCCAGCAGCTTACTAGCGGGAGTGGCAGGAGATACGCAGTATTTT. Amino acid sequence: CASSLLAGVAGDTQYF.

The genes are TRBV28 and TRBJ1-4, with 8 nucleotides matching TRBD1. The germline CDR1 and CDR2 sequences are MDHEN and SYDVKM. The CDR3 totals 13 residues. Germline trimming cut 7 bases from V and 10 bases from J; bases unmatched to any gene: 8. DNA of the CDR3: TGTGCCAGCACCAACAGGGGGGTTGGAAAACTGTTTTTT. Translation gives CASTNRGVGKLFF.

This clone was found a few times. Other nucleotide sequences from this sample produce the same CDR3. This sequence joins TRBV18 and TRBJ1-1, with 8 bases aligning to TRBD1. V shed 3 bases, J shed 5 bases, and the junction held 2 bases outside the gene matches. Germline values: CDR1 KGHSH, CDR2 LQKENI. The CDR3 has 13 amino acids. CDR3 sequence: CASSPTGDTEAFF. CDR3 coding DNA: TGTGCCAGCTCACCGACAGGGGATACTGAAGCTTTCTTT.

This clone appeared once. This chain links TRBV6-5 with TRBJ1-2; weak D call: TRBD1 (5 bases). Germline assignment: CDR1 MNHEY and CDR2 SVGAGI. The CDR3 runs to 16 residues. V lost 2 bases and J lost 0, with 13 bases in between. CDR3 nucleotides: TGTGCCAGCAGTTACCAGGGAACAGTCTCTAACTATGGCTACACCTTC. This sequence encodes CASSYQGTVSNYGYTF.

The rearrangement uses TRBV28 and TRBJ2-3, with a tentative D call TRBD2 (6 bases). The CDR3 extends over 15 amino acids. Trimming removed 7 bases from V and 1 base from J, with 15 bases in between. Germline CDR1 and CDR2: MDHEN and SYDVKM. The CDR3 sequence is CASTPIRERTDTQYF. The CDR3 coding sequence is TGTGCCAGCACCCCGATCCGGGAGCGCACAGATACGCAGTATTTT.

The rearrangement uses TRBV7-2 and TRBJ2-3; D unclear. Germline assignment: CDR1 SGHTA and CDR2 FQGNSA. Deletions cut 6 bases from V and 1 base from J, with 11 bases between. CDR3 length equals 14 residues. Here the CDR3 DNA reads TGTGCCAGCAGAGTAGGATTTGGCACAGATACGCAGTATTTT. It yields the protein CASRVGFGTDTQYF.

Here the CDR3 DNA reads TGTGCCAGCTCACCCGGGACAGGAAGAGAGACCCAGTACTTC. The encoded protein is CASSPGTGRETQYF. The rearrangement joins TRBV18 to TRBJ2-5; TRBD1 matches at 8 bases. Germline values: CDR1 KGHSH, CDR2 LQKENI. The CDR3 consists of 14 residues. Unmatched junction bases numbered 4, after V lost 3 bases and J lost 4 bases.

The CDR3 sequence: CATSRGGQAGSSYNEQFF. CDR3 in DNA: TGTGCCACCAGCAGAGGGGGTCAGGCGGGAAGCTCCTACAATGAGCAGTTCTTC. The genes are TRBV15 and TRBJ2-1, with D possibly TRBD2 on 6 matching bases. Per the germline V gene, CDR1 is LNHNV and CDR2 is YYDKDF (reference sequence). The CDR3 is 18 residues long. V was trimmed by 1 base and J by 0 bases, leaving 16 bases between them.

Written as DNA, the CDR3 is TGTGCCAGCAGTTTCTGGACAGGGGGGTTTCAGCCCCAGCATTTT. Translated, it gives CASSFWTGGFQPQHF. This chain joins TRBV28 and TRBJ1-5, with TRBD1 identical over 10 bases. The CDR3 loop spans 15 amino acids. Germline CDR1 MDHEN, CDR2 SYDVKM. The V segment lost 3 bases and the J segment 6 bases; nucleotides outside the gene matches: 5.

This clone occurred a few times. This chain uses TRBV2 with TRBJ1-2; TRBD1 might be the D (6 bases). V was shortened by 7 bases and J by 0 bases, with 15 bases between the two germline ends. Per the germline V gene, CDR1 is SNHLY and CDR2 is FYNNEI. The CDR3 runs 15 residues. In nucleotides, the CDR3 is TGTGCCAGCATCCCACCAAAGGGGGCTAACTATGGCTACACCTTC. This encodes CASIPPKGANYGYTF.

CDR3 sequence (DNA): TGTGCCAGCAGCGCAGACATGCAAGAGACCCAGTACTTC. Translating gives CASSADMQETQYF. J is TRBJ2-5 and V is TRBV6-5; D gene ambiguous. This CDR3 has 13 residues. Germline lookup yields CDR1 MNHEY and CDR2 SVGAGI. V lost 6 bases to trimming and J lost 2 bases, with 10 bases between them.

There are a few counts of this clone. V gene TRBV6-1 combines with J gene TRBJ1-5; D is unclear. From germline, CDR1 is MNHNS and CDR2 SASEGT. The CDR3 length is 14 residues. With 0 bases removed from V and 7 bases from J, the gap between germline ends came to 10 bases. The CDR3 spells CASSEALPGQPQHF. DNA for the CDR3: TGTGCCAGCAGTGAAGCCCTACCCGGGCAGCCCCAGCATTTT.

V usage is TRBV10-1 and J usage is TRBJ1-1, with 7 nucleotides matching TRBD1. The germline CDR1 and CDR2 sequences are WNHNN and SYGVQD (reference sequence). Trimming took 9 bases from V and 1 from J; bases not matched to a gene: 11. The CDR3 extends over 15 amino acids. The CDR3 region has the DNA TGCGCCAGGAAGTACCCAGGGGGGTCGAACACTGAAGCTTTCTTT. Translating gives CARKYPGGSNTEAFF.

This clone showed up just once. The chain uses TRBV5-1 and TRBJ2-3; TRBD1 matches at 9 bases. V was pared by 6 bases and J by 3 bases, with 5 bases of the junction left unmatched. Looked up from germline, CDR1 is SGHRS and CDR2 is YFSETQ. The CDR3 length is 14 residues. The CDR3 nucleotides are TGCGCCAGCACCCCGGGACAGGGAACAGATACGCAGTATTTT. It encodes CASTPGQGTDTQYF.

The V gene is TRBV11-2, the J gene TRBJ2-3, with 7 bases that match TRBD2. After removal of 4 bases from V and 0 bases from J, the junction contained 4 bases not matched to a gene. Germline V gene lookup returns CDR1 SGHAT and CDR2 FQNNGV. The CDR3 runs 15 residues. Written as DNA, the CDR3 is TGTGCCAGCAGCTGGGGGGGACTTAGCACAGATACGCAGTATTTT. It specifies CASSWGGLSTDTQYF.

The CDR3 DNA is TGTGCCAGCAGTCCCACTGGGAAAAGGAATACTGAAGCTTTCTTT. Translating it yields CASSPTGKRNTEAFF. The chain combines TRBV6-5 with TRBJ1-1, with D hard to call. V was cut by 5 bases and J by 5 bases, with 18 bases left in between. The CDR3 is 15 residues long. CDR1 is MNHEY and CDR2 is SVGAGI in the germline V gene.

The gene calls are TRBV9 and TRBJ1-1, with D possibly being TRBD1 (6 bases). The CDR3 extends over 15 amino acids. The germline V and J ends were trimmed by 4 bases and 6 bases, with 19 bases remaining between them. CDR1 is SGDLS and CDR2 is YYNGEE in the germline V gene. CDR3 DNA sequence: TGTGCCAGCAGCCCCGATCGCGTTAGGGGGGCTGAAGCTTTCTTT. It is translated as CASSPDRVRGAEAFF.

The chain has TRBV5-1 and TRBJ2-2; 9 positions agree with TRBD1. Germline CDR1 and CDR2: SGHRS and YFSETQ. With V trimmed by 6 bases and J by 4 bases, 10 bases remained unmatched. The CDR3 is 16 amino acids. CDR3 DNA: TGCGCCAGCACCCCCGTCACAGGGGGCATCACCGGGGAGCTGTTTTTT. Translating gives CASTPVTGGITGELFF.

Only a few counts were recorded for this clone. In DNA form, the CDR3 reads TGTGCCTGGAGAGCTGTATCTGGGCGCAATCAGCCCCAGCATTTT. The encoded protein is CAWRAVSGRNQPQHF. The V gene is TRBV30, the J gene TRBJ1-5; D uncertain. The V end was cut by 3 bases, the J end by 2 bases, with 14 bases between. This CDR3 region has 15 residues. Germline lookup yields CDR1 GTSNPN and CDR2 SVGIG (reference sequence).

The chain employs TRBV20-1 and TRBJ2-7, with D perhaps TRBD2 (6 bases). V lost 3 bases and J 2 bases, leaving 14 bases between the germline ends. The CDR3 has 14 amino acids. The germline gives CDR1 DFQATT, CDR2 SNEGSKA (reference sequence). The CDR3 sequence is CSASGSGSTYEQYF. For the CDR3, the DNA is TGCAGTGCTAGTGGTAGCGGTTCGACCTACGAGCAGTACTTC.

The rearrangement uses TRBV4-1 and TRBJ2-7, with D hard to call. The CDR3 has 13 residues. Trimming cost V 1 base and J 2 bases, with 6 bases left between them. Germline lookup yields CDR1 MGHRA and CDR2 YSYEKL. In nucleotides, the CDR3 is TGCGCCAGCAGCCAAGCCAATCCCTACGAGCAGTACTTC. It codes for CASSQANPYEQYF.